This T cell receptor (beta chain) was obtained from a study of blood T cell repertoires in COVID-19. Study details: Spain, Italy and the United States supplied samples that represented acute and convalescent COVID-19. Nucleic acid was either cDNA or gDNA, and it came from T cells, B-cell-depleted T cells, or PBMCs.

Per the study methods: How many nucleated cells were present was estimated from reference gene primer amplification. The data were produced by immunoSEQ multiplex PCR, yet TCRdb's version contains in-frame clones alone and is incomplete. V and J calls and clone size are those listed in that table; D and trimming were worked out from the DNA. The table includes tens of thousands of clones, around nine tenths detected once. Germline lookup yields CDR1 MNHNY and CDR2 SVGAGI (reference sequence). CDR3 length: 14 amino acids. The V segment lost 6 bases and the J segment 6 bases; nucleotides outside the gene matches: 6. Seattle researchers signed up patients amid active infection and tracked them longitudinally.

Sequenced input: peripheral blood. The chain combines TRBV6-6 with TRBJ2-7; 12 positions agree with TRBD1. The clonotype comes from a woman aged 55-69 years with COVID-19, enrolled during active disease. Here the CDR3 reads CASRTGTGGTEQYF. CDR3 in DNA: TGTGCCAGCAGGACCGGGACAGGGGGCACCGAGCAGTACTTC.